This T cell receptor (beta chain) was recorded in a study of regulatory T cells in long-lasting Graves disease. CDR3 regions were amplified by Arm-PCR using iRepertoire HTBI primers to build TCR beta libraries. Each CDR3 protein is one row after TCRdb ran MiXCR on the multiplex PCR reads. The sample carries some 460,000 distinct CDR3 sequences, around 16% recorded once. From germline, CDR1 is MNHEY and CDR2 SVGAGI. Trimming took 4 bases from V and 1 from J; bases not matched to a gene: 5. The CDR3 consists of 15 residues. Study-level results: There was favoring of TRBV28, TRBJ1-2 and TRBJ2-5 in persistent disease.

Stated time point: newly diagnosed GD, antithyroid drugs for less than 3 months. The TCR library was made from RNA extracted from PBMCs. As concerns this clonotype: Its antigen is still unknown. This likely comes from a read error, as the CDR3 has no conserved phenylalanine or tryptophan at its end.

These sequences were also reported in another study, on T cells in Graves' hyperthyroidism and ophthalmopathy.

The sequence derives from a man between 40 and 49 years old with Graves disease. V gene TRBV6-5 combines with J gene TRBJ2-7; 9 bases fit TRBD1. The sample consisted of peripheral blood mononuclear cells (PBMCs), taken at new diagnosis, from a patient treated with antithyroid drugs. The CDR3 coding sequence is TGTGCCAGCAGTTTCACCGGGACAGGGTCCTACGAGCAGTACCTC. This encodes CASSFTGTGSYEQYL.